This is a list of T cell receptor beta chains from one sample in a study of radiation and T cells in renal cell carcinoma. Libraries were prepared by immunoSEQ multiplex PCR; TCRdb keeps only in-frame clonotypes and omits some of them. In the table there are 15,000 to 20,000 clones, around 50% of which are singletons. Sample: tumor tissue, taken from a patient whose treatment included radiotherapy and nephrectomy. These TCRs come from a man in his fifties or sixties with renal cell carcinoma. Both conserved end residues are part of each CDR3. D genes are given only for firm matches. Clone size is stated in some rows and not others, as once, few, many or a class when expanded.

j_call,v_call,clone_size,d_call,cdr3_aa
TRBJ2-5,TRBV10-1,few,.,CASSESEGSGQETQYF
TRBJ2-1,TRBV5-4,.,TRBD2,CATSSGKYNEQFF
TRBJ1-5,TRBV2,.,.,CASSELWLQPQHF
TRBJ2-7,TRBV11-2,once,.,CASSRTEKGYEQYF
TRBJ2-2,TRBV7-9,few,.,CASRPAGAGELFF
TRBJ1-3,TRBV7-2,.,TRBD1,CASSLTATGTGNTIYF
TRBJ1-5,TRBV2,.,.,CASNTGDQPQHF
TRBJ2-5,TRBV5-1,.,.,CASRDSGQETQYF
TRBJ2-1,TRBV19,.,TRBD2,CASSPRLAGDYSSEQFF
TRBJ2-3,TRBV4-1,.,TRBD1,CASSFGSTGEDTQYF
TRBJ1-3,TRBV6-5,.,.,CASSARGGTIYF
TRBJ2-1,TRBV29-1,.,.,CSVEDLNSYNEQFF
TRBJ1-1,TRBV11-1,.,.,CASSLIENTEAFF
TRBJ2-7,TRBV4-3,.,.,CASSQDQGAEQYF
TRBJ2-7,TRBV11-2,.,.,CASSFPGQTWEQYF
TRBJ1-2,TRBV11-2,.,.,CASSLATGHYGYTF
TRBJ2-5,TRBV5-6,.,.,CASSTRGATVQETQYF
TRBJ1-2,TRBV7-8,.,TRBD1,CASSAGTGVFYGYTF
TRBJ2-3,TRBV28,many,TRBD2,CASSYLSGTDTQYF
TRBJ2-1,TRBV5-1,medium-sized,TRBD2,CASSRSGAGGGSYNEQFF
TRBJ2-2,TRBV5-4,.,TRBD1,CASSLGGQVDTGELFF
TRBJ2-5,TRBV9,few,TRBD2,CASSPLAGGETQYF
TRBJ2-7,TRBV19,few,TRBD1,CARVVQGKHEQYF
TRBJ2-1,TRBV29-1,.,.,CSVDDWGGDEQFF
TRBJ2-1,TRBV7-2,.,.,CASSLAGGHKEQFF
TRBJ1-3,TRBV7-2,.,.,CASSLAGWDAFSGNTIYF
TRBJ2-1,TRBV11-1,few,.,CASSLGGVLFF
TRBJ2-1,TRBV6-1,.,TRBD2,CASSAGTSGSRTYNEQFF
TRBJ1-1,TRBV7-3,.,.,CASSTAGGTEAFF
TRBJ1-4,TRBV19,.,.,CASSPSTNEKLFF
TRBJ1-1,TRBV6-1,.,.,CASRLQDYTEAFF